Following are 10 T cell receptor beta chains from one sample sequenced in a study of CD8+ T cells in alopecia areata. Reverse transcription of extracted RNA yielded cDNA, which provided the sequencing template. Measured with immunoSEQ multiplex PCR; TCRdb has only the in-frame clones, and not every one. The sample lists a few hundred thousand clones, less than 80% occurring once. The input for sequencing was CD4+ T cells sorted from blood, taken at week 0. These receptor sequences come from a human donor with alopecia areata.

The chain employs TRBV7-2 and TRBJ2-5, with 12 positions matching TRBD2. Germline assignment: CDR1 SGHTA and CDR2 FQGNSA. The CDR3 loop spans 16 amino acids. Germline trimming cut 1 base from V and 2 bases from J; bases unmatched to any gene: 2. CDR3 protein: CASSLVLAGGQETQYF. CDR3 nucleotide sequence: TGTGCCAGCAGCTTAGTTCTAGCGGGGGGGCAAGAGACCCAGTACTTC.

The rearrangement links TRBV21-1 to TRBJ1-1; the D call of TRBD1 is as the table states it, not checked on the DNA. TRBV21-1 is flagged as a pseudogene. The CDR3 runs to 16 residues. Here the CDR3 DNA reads TGTGCCAGCAGCAAAAACCCTCGGAATCGACAGGGTGAAGCTTTCTTT. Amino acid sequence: CASSKNPRNRQGEAFF.

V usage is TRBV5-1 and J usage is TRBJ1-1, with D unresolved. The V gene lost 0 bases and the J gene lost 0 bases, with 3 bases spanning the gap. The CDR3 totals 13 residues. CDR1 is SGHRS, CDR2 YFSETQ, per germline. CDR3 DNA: TGCGCCAGCAGCTTGGACCTGAACACTGAAGCTTTCTTT. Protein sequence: CASSLDLNTEAFF.

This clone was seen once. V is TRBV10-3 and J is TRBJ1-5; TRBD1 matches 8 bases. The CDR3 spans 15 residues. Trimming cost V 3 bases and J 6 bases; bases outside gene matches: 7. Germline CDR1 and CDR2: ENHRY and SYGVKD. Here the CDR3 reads CAISDFGQGGQPQHF. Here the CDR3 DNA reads TGTGCCATCAGTGACTTCGGACAGGGAGGTCAGCCCCAGCATTTT.

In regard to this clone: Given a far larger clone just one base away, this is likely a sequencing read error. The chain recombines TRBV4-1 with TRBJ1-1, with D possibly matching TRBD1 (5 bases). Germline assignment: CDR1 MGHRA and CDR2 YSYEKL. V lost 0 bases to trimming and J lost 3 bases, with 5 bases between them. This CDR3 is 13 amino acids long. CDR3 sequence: CASSQDRDTEAFF. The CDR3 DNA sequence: TGCGCCAGCAGCCAAGACAGGGACACTGAAGCTTTCTTT.

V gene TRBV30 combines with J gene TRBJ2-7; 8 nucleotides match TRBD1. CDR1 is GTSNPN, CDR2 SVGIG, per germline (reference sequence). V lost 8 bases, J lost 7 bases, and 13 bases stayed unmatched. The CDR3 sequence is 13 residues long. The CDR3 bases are TGTGCCAGCTCAGGGCAGGGGGCGCAGGAGCAGTACTTC. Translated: CASSGQGAQEQYF.

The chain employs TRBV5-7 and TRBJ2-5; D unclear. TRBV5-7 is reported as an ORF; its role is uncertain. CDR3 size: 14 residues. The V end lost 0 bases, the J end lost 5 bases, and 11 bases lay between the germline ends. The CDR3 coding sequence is TGTGCCAGCAGCTTGGCGTTAGTACCTGAGACCCAGTACTTC. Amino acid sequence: CASSLALVPETQYF.

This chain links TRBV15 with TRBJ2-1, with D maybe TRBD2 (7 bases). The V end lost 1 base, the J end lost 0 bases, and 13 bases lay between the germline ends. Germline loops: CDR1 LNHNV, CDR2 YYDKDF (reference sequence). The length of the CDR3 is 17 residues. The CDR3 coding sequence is TGTGCCACCAGCAGAGCGAGGGGGGGCAGCTCCTACAATGAGCAGTTCTTC. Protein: CATSRARGGSSYNEQFF.

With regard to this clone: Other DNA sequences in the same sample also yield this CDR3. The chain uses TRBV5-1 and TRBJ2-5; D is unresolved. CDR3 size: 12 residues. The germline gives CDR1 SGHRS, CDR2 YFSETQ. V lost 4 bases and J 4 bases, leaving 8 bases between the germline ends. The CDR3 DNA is TGCGCCAGCAGCCAGGAAGGAGAGACCCAGTACTTC. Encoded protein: CASSQEGETQYF.

As DNA, the CDR3 is TGCAGCGTTGTTCTTAATCAGGTGGGACGCTACACCTTC. Protein: CSVVLNQVGRYTF. The rearrangement uses TRBV29-1 and TRBJ1-2; perhaps TRBD1 as D (5 bases). The V and J ends lost 4 bases and 9 bases respectively, with 18 bases between them. Looked up from germline, CDR1 is SQVTM and CDR2 is ANQGSEA. CDR3 length equals 13 residues.